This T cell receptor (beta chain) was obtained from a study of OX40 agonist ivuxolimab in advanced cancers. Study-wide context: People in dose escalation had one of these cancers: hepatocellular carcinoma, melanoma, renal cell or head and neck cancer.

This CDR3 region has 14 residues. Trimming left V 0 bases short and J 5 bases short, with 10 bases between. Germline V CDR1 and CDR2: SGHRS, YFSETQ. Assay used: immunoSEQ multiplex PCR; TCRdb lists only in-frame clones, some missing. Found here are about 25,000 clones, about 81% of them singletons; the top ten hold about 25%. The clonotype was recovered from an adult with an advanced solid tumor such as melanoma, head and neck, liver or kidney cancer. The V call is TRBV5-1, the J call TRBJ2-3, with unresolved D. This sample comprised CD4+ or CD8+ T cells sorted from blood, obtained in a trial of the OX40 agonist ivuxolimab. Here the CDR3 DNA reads TGCGCCAGCAGCTTGGACCAGGAGAGAGATACGCAGTATTTT. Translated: CASSLDQERDTQYF.